This TCR beta chain is drawn from a study of response to subunit inactivated influenza vaccine. Study-level results: The authors suggested that few new T cells are recruited per seasonal influenza vaccination.

TCRdb ran MiXCR on the RT-PCR reads and lists one entry per CDR3 protein. Of approximately 490,000 distinct CDR3 sequences listed, approximately 6.9% were seen once; the top ten hold about an eighth. Comment on this clonotype: The antigen is undetermined.

Sequencing was performed on PBMCs from blood, taken approximately 25 months after vaccination. This clonotype originated in a man between 45 and 75 years old who received an inactivated influenza vaccine.

The CDR3 is CSATPPGQSNEKLFF. The CDR3 DNA reads TGCAGTGCTACCCCTCCGGGACAGAGTAATGAAAAACTGTTTTTT. The rearrangement uses TRBV20-1 and TRBJ1-4; 7 positions match TRBD1. The CDR3 length is 15 residues. CDR1 is DFQATT, CDR2 SNEGSKA, per germline (reference sequence). Trimming at V came to 4 bases and at J to 4 bases, leaving 9 bases not matched to a gene.